This paragraph reports one T cell receptor (beta chain). The antigen is undetermined. This sample is part of a study of shared clonotypes between healthy human individuals. Study outcomes and limitations: Around 4.7% of naive CD4 clonotypes were shared across a few donors. Sharing of clonotypes among donors was expected to vary with sequencing depth.

The donor population consisted of healthy HIV-negative adults with no recent acute infections or vaccinations. The CDR3 is 17 residues long. The germline V gene has CDR1 SGHRS and CDR2 YFSETQ. The germline V and J ends were trimmed by 2 bases and 0 bases, with 15 bases remaining between them. Sequenced by immunoSEQ multiplex PCR; TCRdb stores in-frame clones only, minus some. The table includes 2 million to 3 million clones, just over 90% detected once. The V call is TRBV5-1, the J call TRBJ1-3; a possible D gene is TRBD1 (5 bases). Input material: naive CD4+ T cells sorted from blood. As for subset: CD45RA+ positively selected. This sequence was found in a man between 18 and 29 years old in good health. The CDR3 here is CASSFGAGTDSGNTIYF. As DNA, the CDR3 is TGCGCCAGCAGCTTTGGGGCCGGGACTGACTCTGGAAACACCATATATTTT.